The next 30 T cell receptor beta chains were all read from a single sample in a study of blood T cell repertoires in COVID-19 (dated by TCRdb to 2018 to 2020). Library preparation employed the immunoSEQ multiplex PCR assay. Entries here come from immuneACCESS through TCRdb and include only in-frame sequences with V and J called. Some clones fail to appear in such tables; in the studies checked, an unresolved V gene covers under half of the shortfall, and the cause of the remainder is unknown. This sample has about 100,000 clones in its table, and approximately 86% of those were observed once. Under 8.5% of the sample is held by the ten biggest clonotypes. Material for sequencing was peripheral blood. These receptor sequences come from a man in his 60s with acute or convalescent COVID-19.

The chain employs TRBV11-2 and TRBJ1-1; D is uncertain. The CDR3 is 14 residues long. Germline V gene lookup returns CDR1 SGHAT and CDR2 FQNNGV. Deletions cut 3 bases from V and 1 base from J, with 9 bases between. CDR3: CASSFLPENTEAFF. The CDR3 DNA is TGTGCCAGCAGCTTCCTCCCAGAGAACACTGAAGCTTTCTTT.

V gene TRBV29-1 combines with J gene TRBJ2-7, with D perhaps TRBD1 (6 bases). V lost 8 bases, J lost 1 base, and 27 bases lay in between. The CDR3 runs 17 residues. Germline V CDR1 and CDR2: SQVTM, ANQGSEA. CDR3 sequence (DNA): TGCAGCCCTTACCCGCCAGGGGCCGCATCTAAATCCTACGAGCAGTACTTC. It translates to CSPYPPGAASKSYEQYF.

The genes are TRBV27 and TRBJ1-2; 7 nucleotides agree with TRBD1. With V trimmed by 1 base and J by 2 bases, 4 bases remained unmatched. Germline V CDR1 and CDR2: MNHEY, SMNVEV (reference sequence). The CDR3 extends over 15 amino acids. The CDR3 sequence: CASSLLGTVNYGYTF. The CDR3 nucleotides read TGTGCCAGCAGTTTATTGGGGACAGTAAACTATGGCTACACCTTC.

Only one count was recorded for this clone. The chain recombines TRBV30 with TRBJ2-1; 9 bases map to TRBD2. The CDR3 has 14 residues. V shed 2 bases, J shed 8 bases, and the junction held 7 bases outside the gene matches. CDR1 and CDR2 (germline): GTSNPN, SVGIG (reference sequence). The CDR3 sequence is CAWSRLAGHDEQFF. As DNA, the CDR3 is TGTGCCTGGAGTAGGCTAGCGGGACATGATGAGCAGTTCTTC.

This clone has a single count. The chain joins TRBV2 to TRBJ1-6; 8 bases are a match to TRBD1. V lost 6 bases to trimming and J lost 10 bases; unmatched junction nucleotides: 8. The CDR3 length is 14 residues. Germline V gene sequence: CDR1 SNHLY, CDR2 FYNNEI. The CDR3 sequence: CASRDRVRGSPLHF. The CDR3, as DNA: TGTGCCAGCAGGGACAGGGTCCGGGGGTCACCCCTCCACTTT.

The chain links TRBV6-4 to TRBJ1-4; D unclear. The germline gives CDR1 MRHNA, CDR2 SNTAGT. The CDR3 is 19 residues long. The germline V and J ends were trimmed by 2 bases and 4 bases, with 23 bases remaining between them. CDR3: CASSDILGYRQSLNEKLFF. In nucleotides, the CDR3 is TGTGCCAGCAGTGACATACTAGGTTATCGCCAGAGCCTTAATGAAAAACTGTTTTTT.

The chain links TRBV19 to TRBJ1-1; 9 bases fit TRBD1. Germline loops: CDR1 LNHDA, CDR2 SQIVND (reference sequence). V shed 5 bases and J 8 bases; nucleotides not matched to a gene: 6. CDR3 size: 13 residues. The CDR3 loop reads CASSARGTGEAFF. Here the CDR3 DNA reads TGTGCCAGTAGTGCCCGGGGGACAGGGGAAGCTTTCTTT.

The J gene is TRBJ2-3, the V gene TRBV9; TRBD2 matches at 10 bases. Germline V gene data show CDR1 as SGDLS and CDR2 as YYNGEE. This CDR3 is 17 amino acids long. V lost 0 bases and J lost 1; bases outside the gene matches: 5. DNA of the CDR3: TGTGCCAGCAGCGTAGGGGTAGCGGGGGGCGGCACAGATACGCAGTATTTT. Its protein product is CASSVGVAGGGTDTQYF.

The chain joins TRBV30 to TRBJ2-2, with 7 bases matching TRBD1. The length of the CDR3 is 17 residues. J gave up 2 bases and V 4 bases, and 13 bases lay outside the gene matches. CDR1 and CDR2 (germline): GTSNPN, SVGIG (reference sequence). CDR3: CAWTQGMRPTNTGELFF. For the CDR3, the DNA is TGTGCCTGGACACAGGGGATGCGTCCTACCAACACCGGGGAGCTGTTTTTT.

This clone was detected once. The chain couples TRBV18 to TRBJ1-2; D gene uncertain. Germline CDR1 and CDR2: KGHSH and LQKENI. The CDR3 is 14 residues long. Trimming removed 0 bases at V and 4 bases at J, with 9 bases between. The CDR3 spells CASSPPYRFYGYTF. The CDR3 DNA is TGTGCCAGCTCACCACCCTATCGGTTCTATGGCTACACCTTC. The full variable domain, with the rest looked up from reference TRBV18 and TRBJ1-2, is NAGVMQNPRHLVRRRGQEARLRCSPMKGHSHVYWYRQLPEEGLKFMVYLQKENIIDESGMPKERFSAEFPKEGPSILRIQQVVRGDSAAYFCASSPPYRFYGYTFGSGTRLTVV.

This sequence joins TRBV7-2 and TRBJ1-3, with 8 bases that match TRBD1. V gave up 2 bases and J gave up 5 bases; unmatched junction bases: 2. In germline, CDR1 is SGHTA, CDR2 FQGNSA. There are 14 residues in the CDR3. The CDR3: CASSLQGARNTIYF. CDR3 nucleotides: TGTGCCAGCAGCTTACAGGGGGCGAGAAACACCATATATTTT.

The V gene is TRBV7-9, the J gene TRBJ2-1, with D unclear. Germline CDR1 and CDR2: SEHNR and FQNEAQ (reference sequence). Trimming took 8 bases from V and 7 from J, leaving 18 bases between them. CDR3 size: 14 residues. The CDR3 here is CASGRSRDTNEQFF. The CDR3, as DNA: TGTGCCAGCGGTAGAAGCCGCGATACGAATGAGCAGTTCTTC. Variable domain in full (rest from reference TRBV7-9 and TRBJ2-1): DTGVSQNPRHKITKRGQNVTFRCDPISEHNRLYWYRQTLGQGPEFLTYFQNEAQLEKSRLLSDRFSAERPKGSFSTLEIQRTEQGDSAMYLCASGRSRDTNEQFFGPGTRLTVL.

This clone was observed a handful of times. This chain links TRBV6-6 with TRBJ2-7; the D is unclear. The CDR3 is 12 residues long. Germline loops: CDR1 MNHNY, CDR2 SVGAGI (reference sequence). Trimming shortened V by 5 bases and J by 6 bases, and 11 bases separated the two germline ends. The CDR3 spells CASSKRLGEQYF. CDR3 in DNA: TGTGCCAGCAGTAAGAGACTGGGCGAGCAGTACTTC.

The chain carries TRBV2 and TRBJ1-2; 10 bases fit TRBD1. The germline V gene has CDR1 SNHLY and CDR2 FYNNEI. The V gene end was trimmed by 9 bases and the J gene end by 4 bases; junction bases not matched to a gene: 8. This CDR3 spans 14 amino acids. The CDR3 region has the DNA TGTGCCAGTACCGGGGACAGGGGACCCTATGGCTACACCTTC. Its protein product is CASTGDRGPYGYTF.

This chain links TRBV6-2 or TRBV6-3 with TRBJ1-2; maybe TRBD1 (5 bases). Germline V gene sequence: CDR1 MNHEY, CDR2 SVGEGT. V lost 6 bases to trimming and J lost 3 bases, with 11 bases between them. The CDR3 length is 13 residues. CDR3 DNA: TGTGCCAGCAGCCTGGACAAGGACTATGGCTACACCTTC. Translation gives CASSLDKDYGYTF.

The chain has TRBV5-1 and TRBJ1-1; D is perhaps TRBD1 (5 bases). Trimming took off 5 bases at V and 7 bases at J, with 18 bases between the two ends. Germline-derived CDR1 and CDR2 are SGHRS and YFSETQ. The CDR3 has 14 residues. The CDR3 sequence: CASSPDSVYSEAFF. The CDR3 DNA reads TGCGCCAGCAGTCCAGACAGCGTATACAGTGAAGCTTTCTTT. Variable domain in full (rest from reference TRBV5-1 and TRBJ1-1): KAGVTQTPRYLIKTRGQQVTLSCSPISGHRSVSWYQQTPGQGLQFLFEYFSETQRNKGNFPGRFSGRQFSNSRSEMNVSTLELGDSALYLCASSPDSVYSEAFFGQGTRLTVV.

This CDR3 is CASSPKETQYF. CDR3 bases: TGTGCCAGCAGCCCTAAAGAGACCCAGTACTTC. This chain links TRBV7-6 with TRBJ2-5, with D unresolved. V shed 5 bases and J shed 3 bases, with 4 bases lying between them. Germline-derived CDR1 and CDR2 are SGHVS and FNYEAQ. There are 11 residues in the CDR3. Using reference TRBV7-6 and TRBJ2-5 for the parts outside the CDR3, the full variable domain is GAGVSQSPRYKVTKRGQDVALRCDPISGHVSLYWYRQALGQGPEFLTYFNYEAQQDKSGLPNDRFSAERPEGSISTLTIQRTEQRDSAMYRCASSPKETQYFGPGTRLLVL.

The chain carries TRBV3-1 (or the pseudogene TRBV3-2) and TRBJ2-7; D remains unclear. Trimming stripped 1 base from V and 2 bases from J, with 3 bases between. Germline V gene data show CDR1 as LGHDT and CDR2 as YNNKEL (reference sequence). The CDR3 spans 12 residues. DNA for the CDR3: TGTGCCAGCAGCCAAGGAGCCTACGAGCAGTACTTC. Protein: CASSQGAYEQYF.

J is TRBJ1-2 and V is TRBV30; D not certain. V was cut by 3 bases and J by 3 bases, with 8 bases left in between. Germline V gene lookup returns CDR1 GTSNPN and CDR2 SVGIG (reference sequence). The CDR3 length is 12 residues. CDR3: CAWSQKDYGYTF. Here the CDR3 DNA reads TGTGCCTGGAGCCAGAAAGACTATGGCTACACCTTC.

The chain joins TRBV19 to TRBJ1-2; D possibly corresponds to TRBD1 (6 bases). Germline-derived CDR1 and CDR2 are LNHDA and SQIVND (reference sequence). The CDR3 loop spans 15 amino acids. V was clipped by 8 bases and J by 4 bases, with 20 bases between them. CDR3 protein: CASFPGGLASYGYTF. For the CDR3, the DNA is TGTGCCAGTTTCCCCGGGGGGCTGGCCTCCTATGGCTACACCTTC.

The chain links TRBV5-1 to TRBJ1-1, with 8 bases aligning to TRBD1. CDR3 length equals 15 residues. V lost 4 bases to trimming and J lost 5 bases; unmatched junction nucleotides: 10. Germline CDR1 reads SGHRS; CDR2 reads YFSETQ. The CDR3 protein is CASSALDRAGTEAFF. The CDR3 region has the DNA TGCGCCAGCAGCGCATTGGACAGGGCTGGTACTGAAGCTTTCTTT.

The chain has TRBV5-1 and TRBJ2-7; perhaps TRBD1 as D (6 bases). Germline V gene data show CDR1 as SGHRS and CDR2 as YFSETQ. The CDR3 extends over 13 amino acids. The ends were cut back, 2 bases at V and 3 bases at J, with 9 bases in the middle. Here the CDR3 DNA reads TGCGCCAGCAGCTTTGAGACAGGCTACGAGCAGTACTTC. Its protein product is CASSFETGYEQYF. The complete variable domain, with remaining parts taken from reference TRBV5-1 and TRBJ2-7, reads KAGVTQTPRYLIKTRGQQVTLSCSPISGHRSVSWYQQTPGQGLQFLFEYFSETQRNKGNFPGRFSGRQFSNSRSEMNVSTLELGDSALYLCASSFETGYEQYFGPGTRLTVT.

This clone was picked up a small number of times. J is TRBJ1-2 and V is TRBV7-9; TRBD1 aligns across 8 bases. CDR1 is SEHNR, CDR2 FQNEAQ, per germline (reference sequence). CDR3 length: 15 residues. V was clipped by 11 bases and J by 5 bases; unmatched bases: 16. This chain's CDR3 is CALTKRQGKTYGYTF. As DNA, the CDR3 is TGTGCCCTCACCAAACGACAGGGGAAGACATATGGCTACACCTTC.

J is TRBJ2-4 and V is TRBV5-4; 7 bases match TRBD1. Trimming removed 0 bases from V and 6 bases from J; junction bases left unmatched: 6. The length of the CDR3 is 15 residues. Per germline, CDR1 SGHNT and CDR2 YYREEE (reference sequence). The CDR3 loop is CASSLGGTALNIQYF. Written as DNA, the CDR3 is TGTGCCAGCAGCTTGGGTGGGACAGCGCTAAACATTCAGTACTTC.

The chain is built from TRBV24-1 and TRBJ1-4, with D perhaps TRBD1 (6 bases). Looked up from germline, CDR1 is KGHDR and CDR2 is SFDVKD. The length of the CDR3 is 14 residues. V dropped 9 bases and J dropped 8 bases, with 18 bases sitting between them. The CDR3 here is CATSGGAAREKLFF. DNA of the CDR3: TGTGCCACCTCTGGGGGGGCGGCCAGGGAAAAACTGTTTTTT.

CDR3 sequence (DNA): TGCGCCAGCAGCTTGGAAGGGACTAGCGGCAGCACAGATACGCAGTATTTT. It is translated as CASSLEGTSGSTDTQYF. The chain employs TRBV5-1 and TRBJ2-3; 11 bases map to TRBD2. CDR3 length: 17 amino acids. V gave up 0 bases and J gave up 0 bases; unmatched junction bases: 3. The germline V gene has CDR1 SGHRS and CDR2 YFSETQ. Together with reference TRBV5-1 and TRBJ2-3, the CDR3 gives the full variable domain: KAGVTQTPRYLIKTRGQQVTLSCSPISGHRSVSWYQQTPGQGLQFLFEYFSETQRNKGNFPGRFSGRQFSNSRSEMNVSTLELGDSALYLCASSLEGTSGSTDTQYFGPGTRLTVL.

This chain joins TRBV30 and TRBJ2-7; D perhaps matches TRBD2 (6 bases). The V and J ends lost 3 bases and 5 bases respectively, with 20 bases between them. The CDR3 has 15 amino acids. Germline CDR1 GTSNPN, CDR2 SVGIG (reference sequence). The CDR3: CAWRKGTALVNEQYF. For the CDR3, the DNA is TGTGCCTGGAGGAAAGGGACTGCCCTTGTGAACGAGCAGTACTTC.

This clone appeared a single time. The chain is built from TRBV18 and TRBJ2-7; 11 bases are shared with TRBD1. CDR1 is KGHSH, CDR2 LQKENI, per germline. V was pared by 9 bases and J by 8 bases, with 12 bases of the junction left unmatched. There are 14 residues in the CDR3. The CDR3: CASQPGTGGFKQYF. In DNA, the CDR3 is TGTGCCAGTCAACCCGGGACAGGGGGTTTCAAGCAGTACTTC.

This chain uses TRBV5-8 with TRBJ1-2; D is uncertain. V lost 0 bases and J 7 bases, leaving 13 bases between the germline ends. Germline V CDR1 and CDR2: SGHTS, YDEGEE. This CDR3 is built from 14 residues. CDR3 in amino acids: CASSLARGFSGYTF. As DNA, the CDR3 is TGTGCCAGCAGCTTGGCCAGAGGTTTTAGTGGCTACACCTTC.

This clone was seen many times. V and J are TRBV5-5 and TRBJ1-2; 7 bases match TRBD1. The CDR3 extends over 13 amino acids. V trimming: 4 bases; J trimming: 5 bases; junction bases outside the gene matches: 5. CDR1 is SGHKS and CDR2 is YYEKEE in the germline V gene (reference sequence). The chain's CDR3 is CASSPTGVYGYTF. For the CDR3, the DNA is TGTGCCAGCAGCCCAACAGGGGTATATGGCTACACCTTC. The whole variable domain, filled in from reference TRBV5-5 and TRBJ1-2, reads DAGVTQSPTHLIKTRGQQVTLRCSPISGHKSVSWYQQVLGQGPQFIFQYYEKEERGRGNFPDRFSARQFPNYSSELNVNALLLGDSALYLCASSPTGVYGYTFGSGTRLTVV.